These 5 T cell receptor beta chains share one sample of origin, sequenced in a study of CD8 T cells in Susac syndrome. RNA in amounts of roughly 0.5 to 1 ug was reverse transcribed with random hexamers. A single record per CDR3 protein comes from TCRdb applying MiXCR to the immunoSEQ multiplex PCR reads. The top ten clones hold approximately 0.08% of a sample with 190,000 or so distinct CDR3 sequences, over 90% of them seen once. The specimen sequenced was CD4+ T cells from PBMCs. The source of these receptors is a human donor with multiple sclerosis.

The chain recombines TRBV10-2 with TRBJ1-6; no clear D gene. V dropped 6 bases and J dropped 5 bases, with 8 bases sitting between them. This CDR3 spans 13 amino acids. Germline CDR1 WSHSY, CDR2 SAAADI. The CDR3 protein is CASRAGNNSPLHF. In nucleotides, the CDR3 is TGCGCCAGCAGGGCAGGCAATAATTCACCCCTCCACTTT.

The chain has TRBV29-1 and TRBJ1-1; TRBD1 agrees at 7 bases. CDR1 is SQVTM, CDR2 ANQGSEA, per germline. V lost 3 bases, J lost 2 bases, and 6 bases stayed unmatched. The CDR3 covers 14 residues. The CDR3 sequence is CSVEGGQINTEAFF. The CDR3, as DNA: TGCAGCGTTGAGGGGGGACAGATTAACACTGAAGCTTTCTTT.

The chain employs TRBV20-1 and TRBJ2-5; D call uncertain. Germline CDR1 is DFQATT and CDR2 is SNEGSKA (reference sequence). The CDR3 consists of 12 residues. The V end was cut by 5 bases, the J end by 5 bases, with 12 bases between. CDR3 sequence: CSAGPLRETQYF. CDR3 bases: TGCAGTGCTGGACCGCTCCGGGAGACCCAGTACTTC.

The genes are TRBV29-1 and TRBJ2-3; D call uncertain. Germline V gene sequence: CDR1 SQVTM, CDR2 ANQGSEA. The CDR3 has 12 amino acids. V was pared by 4 bases and J by 2 bases, with 7 bases between. The CDR3 bases are TGCAGCGTTGGCCAGGCCACAGATACGCAGTATTTT. Protein sequence: CSVGQATDTQYF.

The chain recombines TRBV20-1 with TRBJ1-1; TRBD1 agrees at 11 bases. Germline CDR1 and CDR2: DFQATT and SNEGSKA (reference sequence). The CDR3 extends over 15 amino acids. After removal of 1 base from V and 7 bases from J, the junction contained 8 bases not matched to a gene. The chain's CDR3 is CSARGDRGNVDEAFF. CDR3 in DNA: TGCAGTGCTAGAGGGGACAGGGGGAATGTGGATGAAGCTTTCTTT.